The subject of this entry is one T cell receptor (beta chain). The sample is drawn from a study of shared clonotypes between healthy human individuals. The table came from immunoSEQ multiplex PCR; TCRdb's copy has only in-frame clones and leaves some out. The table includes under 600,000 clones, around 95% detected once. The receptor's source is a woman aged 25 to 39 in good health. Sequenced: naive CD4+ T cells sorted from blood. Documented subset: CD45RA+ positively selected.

CDR3 in DNA: TGTGCCAGCACAACGGGGGGTTGGAGCACAGATACGCAGTATTTT. Translating it yields CASTTGGWSTDTQYF. The rearrangement links TRBV28 to TRBJ2-3, with 7 bases identical to TRBD2. Looked up from germline, CDR1 is MDHEN and CDR2 is SYDVKM. This CDR3 region has 15 residues. J was trimmed by 0 bases and V by 7 bases; bases with no gene match: 7.